The 25 T cell receptor beta chains in this list originate from one sample, sequenced in a study of T cell repertoires in aging, cancer and after chemotherapy. A mixed TRB-A/B primer pool amplified rearranged TRB by multiplex touch-down PCR. TCRdb reprocessed the multiplex PCR reads via MiXCR and lists one record per CDR3 protein. The top ten hold about 2.8% of the sample, which has some 8,900 distinct CDR3 sequences, 30% to 35% seen once. TCR beta rearrangements were amplified from peripheral blood genomic DNA. Material: blood. All receptors come from a human donor in good health.

The J gene is TRBJ2-5, the V gene TRBV11-3; perhaps TRBD1 as D (6 bases). This CDR3 region has 13 residues. Per germline, CDR1 SGHNT and CDR2 YENEEA. Trimming took 6 bases from V and 4 from J, leaving 12 bases between them. CDR3 region: CASSSRGRETQYF. The CDR3 nucleotides read TGTGCCAGCAGTTCCAGGGGAAGAGAGACCCAGTACTTC.

This clonotype has more than one count but fewer than ten. The gene calls are TRBV12-3 or TRBV12-4 and TRBJ2-2, with D possibly being TRBD1 or TRBD2 (5 bases each). V lost 3 bases to trimming and J lost 0 bases, with 8 bases between them. This CDR3 is built from 15 residues. The CDR3 is CASSFEGPNTGELFF. In DNA form, the CDR3 reads TGTGCCAGCAGTTTTGAGGGGCCGAACACCGGGGAGCTGTTTTTT.

This clonotype turned up a few times. This chain uses TRBV27 with TRBJ2-1; 8 bases agree with TRBD2. This CDR3 region has 15 residues. Losses at the gene ends were 4 bases for V and 2 bases for J; bases not matched to a gene: 4. Germline CDR1 and CDR2: MNHEY and SMNVEV (reference sequence). DNA of the CDR3: TGTGCCAGCAGTTGGGACGGGGGGGCCTACAATGAGCAGTTCTTC. Translated: CASSWDGGAYNEQFF.

The chain links TRBV19 to TRBJ2-7; no firm D call. Trimming cost V 9 bases and J 6 bases, with 12 bases left between them. The CDR3 sequence is 11 residues long. In germline, CDR1 is LNHDA, CDR2 SQIVND (reference sequence). The CDR3 DNA is TGTGCCAGCGGCTTGTTGGCCGAGCAGTACTTC. Translation gives CASGLLAEQYF.

In its sample, this clonotype is medium-sized (0.01 to 0.1%). The V call is TRBV29-1, the J call TRBJ2-7, with TRBD2 identical over 7 bases. J lost 2 bases, V lost 8 bases, and 9 bases had no gene match. Germline CDR1 is SQVTM and CDR2 is ANQGSEA. The CDR3 is made up of 13 amino acids. CDR3 sequence reads: CSYKASGTYEQYF. The CDR3 coding sequence is TGCAGCTACAAGGCTAGCGGCACCTACGAGCAGTACTTC.

The chain links TRBV18 to TRBJ1-5; 7 bases line up with TRBD1. CDR1 and CDR2 from the germline V gene are KGHSH and LQKENI. Trimming removed 5 bases from V and 2 bases from J; junction bases left unmatched: 9. This CDR3 spans 16 amino acids. CDR3 DNA sequence: TGTGCCAGCTCAACCCTCGACAGGGCAGGCAATCAGCCCCAGCATTTT. Translated: CASSTLDRAGNQPQHF.

CDR3 DNA sequence: TGTGCCAGCAGTGACGGACTAGCTACCGGGGAGCTGTTTTTT. This sequence encodes CASSDGLATGELFF. The chain has TRBV6-4 and TRBJ2-2; TRBD2 agrees at 8 bases. Germline trimming cut 2 bases from V and 5 bases from J; bases unmatched to any gene: 1. CDR1 MRHNA and CDR2 SNTAGT come from the germline V gene. This CDR3 has 14 residues.

The sample holds a few counts of this clonotype. The chain carries TRBV27 and TRBJ1-1; D might be TRBD1 (6 bases). The V gene's germline CDR1 is MNHEY and CDR2 SMNVEV (reference sequence). The CDR3 is 15 residues long. Trimming stripped 5 bases from V and 11 bases from J, with 24 bases between. DNA for the CDR3: TGTGCCAGCAGTCCTCGCGGGGGGCGCGGGTCATCGGCTTTCTTT. This gives the protein CASSPRGGRGSSAFF.

V and J are TRBV7-9 and TRBJ1-2; TRBD1 matches 7 bases. V gave up 0 bases and J gave up 7 bases; unmatched junction bases: 2. CDR3 length: 13 amino acids. Germline V gene sequence: CDR1 SEHNR, CDR2 FQNEAQ (reference sequence). This CDR3 reads CASSLANRGGYTF. CDR3 DNA: TGTGCCAGCAGCTTAGCGAACAGGGGTGGCTACACCTTC.

CDR3 in amino acids: CASSQDMGQGNEKLFF. In DNA, the CDR3 is TGTGCCAGCAGCCAAGATATGGGACAGGGTAATGAAAAACTGTTTTTT. The J gene is TRBJ1-4, the V gene TRBV4-2; 9 nucleotides align to TRBD1. There are 16 residues in the CDR3. V was pared by 0 bases and J by 4 bases, with 3 bases of the junction left unmatched. Germline loops: CDR1 LGHNA, CDR2 YNFKEQ.

CDR3 in DNA: TGTGCTAGTGGTTTTGGGTACACTGAAGCTTTCTTT. Its translation: CASGFGYTEAFF. This chain uses TRBV12-3 or TRBV12-4 with TRBJ1-1; D is unclear. The CDR3 is 12 residues long.

The J gene is TRBJ1-2, the V gene TRBV6-2 or TRBV6-3, with D possibly TRBD1 on 5 matching bases. The CDR3 is 13 residues long. The V end was cut by 5 bases, the J end by 4 bases, with 11 bases between. Germline V gives CDR1 MNHEY, CDR2 SVGEGT. The CDR3 loop reads CASSDGDSYGYTF. The CDR3 coding sequence is TGTGCCAGCAGTGACGGCGACAGCTATGGCTACACCTTC.

The chain links TRBV6-1 to TRBJ2-7, with D perhaps TRBD2 (5 bases). The ends were cut back, 8 bases at V and 4 bases at J, with 21 bases in the middle. The CDR3 covers 15 residues. Per the germline V gene, CDR1 is MNHNS and CDR2 is SASEGT. This CDR3 is CASPPEGSGLYEQYF. CDR3 bases: TGTGCCAGCCCTCCCGAAGGGTCGGGATTGTACGAGCAGTACTTC.

By sample fraction, this clonotype is medium-sized. The chain couples TRBV30 to TRBJ2-7, with D perhaps given as TRBD1 or TRBD2 (5 bases each). The CDR3 runs 13 residues. Germline CDR1 is GTSNPN and CDR2 is SVGIG (reference sequence). The V end lost 5 bases, the J end lost 6 bases, and 17 bases lay between the germline ends. The CDR3 DNA reads TGTGCCTGGGCTTCCTCCGGGACGGGCGAGCAGTACTTC. It yields the protein CAWASSGTGEQYF.

This clonotype qualifies as medium-sized. V gene TRBV12-3 or TRBV12-4 combines with J gene TRBJ2-3; 10 bases align to TRBD2. The length of the CDR3 is 15 residues. The V and J ends lost 1 base and 4 bases, in that order; junction bases with no gene match: 2. The CDR3 region is CASSLGGTSADTQYF. Written as DNA, the CDR3 is TGTGCCAGCAGTTTAGGGGGGACTAGCGCAGATACGCAGTATTTT.

V usage is TRBV30 and J usage is TRBJ1-3; perhaps TRBD1 as D (5 bases). Germline CDR1 and CDR2: GTSNPN and SVGIG (reference sequence). CDR3 length: 15 residues. V lost 0 bases, J lost 0 bases, and 9 bases lay in between. CDR3 bases: TGTGCCTGGAGTGTACGGGGGACCTCTGGAAACACCATATATTTT. It codes for CAWSVRGTSGNTIYF.

This clonotype was recorded once. The gene calls are TRBV11-3 and TRBJ2-5; 7 bases fit TRBD2. Trimming cost V 3 bases and J 5 bases; bases outside gene matches: 12. CDR3 length: 16 amino acids. Germline values: CDR1 SGHNT, CDR2 YENEEA. CDR3 residues: CASSFLTGTNVETQYF. The CDR3 region has the DNA TGTGCCAGCAGCTTTCTAACCGGGACTAATGTGGAGACCCAGTACTTC.

The chain carries TRBV20-1 and TRBJ1-2; the D gene is possibly TRBD1 (5 bases). The CDR3 consists of 14 residues. Trimming removed 4 bases from V and 7 bases from J, with 19 bases in between. Germline V CDR1 and CDR2: DFQATT, SNEGSKA (reference sequence). DNA of the CDR3: TGCAGTGCTAAAGCGTTCGGGGGAAGATCTGGCTACACCTTC. Encoded protein: CSAKAFGGRSGYTF.

This rearrangement joins TRBV24-1 to TRBJ2-3; 7 bases line up with TRBD2. Germline CDR1 is KGHDR and CDR2 is SFDVKD. The CDR3 covers 18 residues. J lost 2 bases, V lost 3 bases, and 13 bases had no gene match. Here the CDR3 reads CATSDGASGISTTDTQYF. Written as DNA, the CDR3 is TGTGCCACCAGTGATGGGGCTAGCGGAATTTCTACCACAGATACGCAGTATTTT.

This clonotype has only a few counts. V gene TRBV10-3 combines with J gene TRBJ2-5; 11 bases are shared with TRBD2. The J segment lost 4 bases and the V segment lost 6 bases, leaving 4 bases of the junction unmatched. CDR1 and CDR2 (germline): ENHRY, SYGVKD. The length of the CDR3 is 14 residues. The CDR3 region has the DNA TGTGCCATCAGGCCCGGACTAGCGGGAGAGACCCAGTACTTC. Protein product: CAIRPGLAGETQYF.

This clonotype was seen a few times. The genes are TRBV12-3 or TRBV12-4 and TRBJ1-2, with D possibly being TRBD1 (5 bases). This CDR3 has 12 amino acids. V lost 4 bases to trimming and J lost 10 bases, with 13 bases between them. CDR3 bases: TGTGCCAGCAGTTCCCCAGGGAACGTCTACACCTTC. Amino acid sequence: CASSSPGNVYTF.

By frequency in the sample, this clonotype is medium-sized (0.01 to 0.1%). The rearrangement uses TRBV6-5 and TRBJ1-2; no clear D gene. Trimming cost V 0 bases and J 8 bases, with 10 bases left between them. The germline V gene encodes CDR1 MNHEY and CDR2 SVGAGI. The CDR3 is 13 residues long. In nucleotides, the CDR3 is TGTGCCAGCAGTTACTCGTGGAGGGAGGGCTACACCTTC. Its translation is CASSYSWREGYTF.

The V call is TRBV5-6, the J call TRBJ2-7; D unclear. Germline V gene lookup returns CDR1 SGHDT and CDR2 YYEEEE. Trimming shortened V by 4 bases and J by 2 bases, and 16 bases separated the two germline ends. The CDR3 contains 15 residues. This CDR3 is CASSLPSRLAYEQYF. The CDR3 region has the DNA TGTGCCAGCAGCCTCCCCAGCCGCCTAGCCTACGAGCAGTACTTC.

This clonotype has a handful of counts. The chain links TRBV27 to TRBJ2-3; 11 nucleotides match TRBD1. CDR1 is MNHEY and CDR2 is SMNVEV in the germline V gene (reference sequence). V lost 1 base to trimming and J lost 2 bases; unmatched junction nucleotides: 5. CDR3 length: 17 residues. In DNA form, the CDR3 reads TGTGCCAGCAGTTTATTCCCGGGACAGGGGGTCACAGATACGCAGTATTTT. As protein: CASSLFPGQGVTDTQYF.

This CDR3 reads CASSPQLIDTQYF. CDR3 DNA: TGTGCCAGCAGTCCACAATTAATAGATACGCAGTATTTT. This sequence joins TRBV27 and TRBJ2-3; no firm D call. Germline assignment: CDR1 MNHEY and CDR2 SMNVEV (reference sequence). The V gene lost 5 bases and the J gene lost 5 bases, with 11 bases spanning the gap. The CDR3 has 13 residues.